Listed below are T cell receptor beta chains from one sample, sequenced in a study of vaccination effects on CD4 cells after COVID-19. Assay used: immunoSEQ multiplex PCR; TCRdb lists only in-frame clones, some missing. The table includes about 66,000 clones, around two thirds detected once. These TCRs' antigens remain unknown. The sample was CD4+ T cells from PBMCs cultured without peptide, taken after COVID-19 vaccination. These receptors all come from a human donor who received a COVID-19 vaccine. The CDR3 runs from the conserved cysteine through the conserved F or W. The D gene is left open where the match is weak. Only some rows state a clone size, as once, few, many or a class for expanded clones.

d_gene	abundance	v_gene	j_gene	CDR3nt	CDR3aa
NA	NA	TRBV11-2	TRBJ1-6	TGTGCCAGCAGCAGGCGAGGGGTCTGGGGGCGGAATTCACCCCTCCACTTT	CASSRRGVWGRNSPLHF
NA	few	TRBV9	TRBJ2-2	TGTGCCAGCAGCGTAGAAGGGGCAGCTCCCGGGGAGCTGTTTTTT	CASSVEGAAPGELFF
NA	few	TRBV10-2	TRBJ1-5	TGCGCCAGCAGTGATAGTGGACAGATCAATCAGCCCCAGCATTTT	CASSDSGQINQPQHF
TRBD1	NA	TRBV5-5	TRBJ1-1	TGTGCCAGCAGTTTTGGGACAGCACACACTGAAGCTTTCTTT	CASSFGTAHTEAFF
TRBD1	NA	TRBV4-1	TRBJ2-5	TGCGCCAGCAGCCCATGGGACAGGCAAGAGACCCAGTACTTC	CASSPWDRQETQYF
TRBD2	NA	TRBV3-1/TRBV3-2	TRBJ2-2	TGTGCCAGCAGTCGTCTCGGACTAGCGGGGGGGGACACCGGGGAGCTGTTTTTT	CASSRLGLAGGDTGELFF
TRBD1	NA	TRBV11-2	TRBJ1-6	TGTGCCAGCAGCTCTCCAGGGGGTAAAAGTTCACCCCTCCACTTT	CASSSPGGKSSPLHF
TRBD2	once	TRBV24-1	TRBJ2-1	TGTGCCACCAGTGATCTAGCGGGGGGCTCCTACAATGAGCAGTTCTTC	CATSDLAGGSYNEQFF
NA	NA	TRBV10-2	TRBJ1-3	TGCGCCAGCCAGCAGGGTTTTTTCGGAAACACCATATATTTT	CASQQGFFGNTIYF
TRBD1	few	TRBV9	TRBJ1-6	TGTGCCAGCAGCGTAGGGGACAGGAATAATTCACCCCTCCACTTT	CASSVGDRNNSPLHF
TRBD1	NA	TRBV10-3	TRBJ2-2	TGTGCCATCAGTGAACAACAGGGGGCCGGGGAGCTGTTTTTT	CAISEQQGAGELFF
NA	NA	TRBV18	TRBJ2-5	TGTGCCAGCTCACCATTACGGGCAGGGGAGACCCAGTACTTC	CASSPLRAGETQYF
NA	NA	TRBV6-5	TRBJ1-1	TGTGCCAGCAGTTCCGAGATTGCTGGACGGAAAGCTTTCTTT	CASSSEIAGRKAFF
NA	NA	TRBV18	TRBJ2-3	TGTGCCAGCTCACCGAATGGGGGATCCACAGATACGCAGTATTTT	CASSPNGGSTDTQYF
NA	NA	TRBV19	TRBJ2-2	TGTGCCAGTAGTCCCAAGGGGACCGGGGAGCTGTTTTTT	CASSPKGTGELFF
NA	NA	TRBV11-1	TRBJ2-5	TGTGCCAGCAGCAACACGATGTGGGGACACCGAGAGACCCAGTACTTC	CASSNTMWGHRETQYF
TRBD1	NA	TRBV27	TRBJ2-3	TGTGCCAGCAGTTTAGACAGGGCCAGAGATACGCAGTATTTT	CASSLDRARDTQYF
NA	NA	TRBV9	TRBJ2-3	TGTGCCAGCAGCGTAGACTCTGGGGATACGCAGTATTTT	CASSVDSGDTQYF
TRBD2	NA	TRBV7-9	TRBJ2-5	TGTGCCAGCAGCCCTAGCGGGGTAACAGAGACCCAGTACTTC	CASSPSGVTETQYF
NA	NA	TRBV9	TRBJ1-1	TGTGCCAGCAGCCCCCGGTTAGAGACAGCGAACACTGAAGCTTTCTTT	CASSPRLETANTEAFF
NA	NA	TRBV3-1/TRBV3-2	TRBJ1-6	TGTGCCAGCAGCCAAAGAGGACACTCCTATAATTCACCCCTCCACTTT	CASSQRGHSYNSPLHF
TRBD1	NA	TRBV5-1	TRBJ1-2	TGCGCCAGCAGCTTGGACGGGACAGTCCTCACCTTC	CASSLDGTVLTF